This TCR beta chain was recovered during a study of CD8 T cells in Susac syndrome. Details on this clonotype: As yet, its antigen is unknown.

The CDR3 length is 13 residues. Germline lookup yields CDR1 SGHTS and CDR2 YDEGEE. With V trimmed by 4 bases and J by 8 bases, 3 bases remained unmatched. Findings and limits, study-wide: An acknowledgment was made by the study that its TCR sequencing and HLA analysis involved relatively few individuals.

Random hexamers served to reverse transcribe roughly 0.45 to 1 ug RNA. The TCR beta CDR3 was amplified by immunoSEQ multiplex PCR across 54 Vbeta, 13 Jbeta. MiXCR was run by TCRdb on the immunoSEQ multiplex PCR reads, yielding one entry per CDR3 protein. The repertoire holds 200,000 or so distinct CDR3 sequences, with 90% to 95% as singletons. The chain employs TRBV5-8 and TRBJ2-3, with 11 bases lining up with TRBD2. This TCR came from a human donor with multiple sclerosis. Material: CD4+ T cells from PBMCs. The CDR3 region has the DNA TGTGCCAGCAGCGTAGCGGGGGGGCGTACGCAGTATTTT. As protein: CASSVAGGRTQYF. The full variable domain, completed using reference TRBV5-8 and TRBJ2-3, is EAGVTQSPTHLIKTRGQQATLRCSPISGHTSVYWYQQALGLGLQFLLWYDEGEERNRGNFPPRFSGRQFPNYSSELNVNALELEDSALYLCASSVAGGRTQYFGPGTRLTVL.